This TCR beta chain emerged from a study of Ad26.COV2.S vaccination and SARS-CoV-2 variants. The overall study: Once, or twice with 56 days between doses, Ad26.COV2.S was given intramuscularly. Study-level results: It was vaccine recipients, not placebo recipients, who had the higher spike-specific TCR breadth. People who got the vaccine or the placebo had similar non-spike TCR breadth. Using TCR breadth and depth analyses may have led to underestimated total T cell responses.

The CDR3 has 15 residues. The V gene's germline CDR1 is SNHLY and CDR2 FYNNEI. The ends were cut back, 6 bases at V and 9 bases at J, with 18 bases in the middle. Repertoires were generated with immunoSEQ multiplex PCR, while TCRdb's copy carries only in-frame clones and drops some. The sample records about 390,000 clones, about 92% being singletons. This clone appeared once. The antigen remains unidentified. Treatment given: approximately 18 received Ad26.COV2.S at low or high dose, single or two shots; about 5 received placebo; per-sample allocation not given. Sampling occurred on day 63 after the first vaccine or placebo injection.

Sequenced here: peripheral blood, sampled in a trial of Ad26.COV2.S vaccine versus placebo. This clonotype originated in a person between 18 and 65 years old who received the Ad26.COV2.S COVID-19 vaccine or a placebo. V is TRBV2 and J is TRBJ1-6; D is unclear. CDR3 sequence reads: CASSQPVGKISPLHF. CDR3 in DNA: TGTGCCAGCAGCCAGCCCGTAGGGAAAATTTCACCCCTCCACTTT.